These T cell receptor beta chains were read from a single sample in a study of cytomegalovirus exposure and HLA in healthy donors. The data were produced by immunoSEQ multiplex PCR, yet TCRdb's version contains in-frame clones alone and is incomplete. The sample lists about 82,000 clones, about 78% occurring once. Specimen: PBMCs. The receptors come from a male donor in good health and CMV-seropositive. Both conserved end residues are part of each CDR3. Each record gives: J gene, D gene, V gene, clone size, CDR3 protein, CDR3 DNA. D genes are given only for firm matches. Size is stated for part of the rows, as once, few or many counts, or as a class when the clone is expanded.

TRBJ2-5,TRBD2,TRBV4-3,NA,CASSQQTTGSRPGGTQYF,TGCGCCAGCAGCCAACAAACAACCGGGTCTAGGCCGGGGGGGACCCAGTACTTC
TRBJ2-7,NA,TRBV5-6,NA,CASSLNGGATYEQYF,TGTGCCAGCAGCTTGAATGGCGGGGCAACCTACGAGCAGTACTTC
TRBJ2-1,TRBD1,TRBV7-9,few,CASSPPTGKEVNEQFF,TGTGCCAGCAGCCCGCCGACAGGGAAAGAAGTAAATGAGCAGTTCTTC
TRBJ2-7,NA,TRBV29-1,NA,CSAWERYEQYF,TGCAGCGCATGGGAGCGTTACGAGCAGTACTTC
TRBJ2-7,TRBD1,TRBV4-1,NA,CASSPGQGGRRGYEQYF,TGCGCCAGCAGCCCCGGACAGGGTGGCCGTAGGGGCTACGAGCAGTACTTC
TRBJ2-1,TRBD2,TRBV6-1,NA,CASSDPSQRGAYNEQFF,TGTGCCAGCAGTGACCCCTCCCAGCGGGGGGCATACAATGAGCAGTTCTTC
TRBJ1-4,NA,TRBV5-1,NA,CASSLETGMNEKLFF,TGCGCCAGCAGCTTGGAAACAGGGATGAATGAAAAACTGTTTTTT
TRBJ1-5,NA,TRBV5-6,NA,CASSFWGDLNQPQHF,TGTGCCAGCAGCTTTTGGGGGGATCTCAATCAGCCCCAGCATTTT
TRBJ1-1,NA,TRBV6-5,many,CASSYSGGLDTEAFF,TGTGCCAGCAGTTACTCGGGGGGGCTGGACACTGAAGCTTTCTTT
TRBJ2-2,NA,TRBV28,NA,CASSEGGRNTGELFF,TGTGCCAGCAGCGAGGGTGGTCGGAACACCGGGGAGCTGTTTTTT
TRBJ2-1,NA,TRBV6-1,NA,CASIKPPPSYNEQFF,TGTGCCAGCATTAAGCCTCCCCCAAGCTACAATGAGCAGTTCTTC
TRBJ2-5,NA,TRBV18,NA,CASSPDLQETQYF,TGTGCCAGCTCACCGGACTTACAAGAGACCCAGTACTTC